The 22 T cell receptor beta chains below were found in one sample sequenced in a study of neurological immune-mediated disorders. Each CDR3 protein is one row after TCRdb ran MiXCR on the 5' RACE reads. The sample yields about 55,000 distinct CDR3 sequences, less than 4.5% seen once. Material for sequencing was PBMCs. Every receptor here comes from a man aged 25 to 40 with multiple sclerosis.

At least ten counts were recorded for this clonotype. V usage is TRBV3-1 and J usage is TRBJ1-2; a possible D gene is TRBD1 (5 bases). Trimming took 5 bases from V and 3 from J, leaving 10 bases between them. Germline V gene lookup returns CDR1 LGHDT and CDR2 YNNKEL (reference sequence). This CDR3 comprises 13 residues. CDR3 amino acids: CASSFQGDYGYTF. CDR3 bases: TGTGCCAGCAGCTTCCAGGGTGACTATGGCTACACCTTC.

The chain has TRBV5-1 and TRBJ1-2; D unclear. CDR1 and CDR2 from the germline V gene are SGHRS and YFSETQ. The CDR3 has 13 residues. Trimming removed 4 bases from V and 4 bases from J, with 11 bases in between. The CDR3 loop reads CASSPMDGYGYTF. CDR3 in DNA: TGCGCCAGCAGCCCCATGGACGGCTATGGCTACACCTTC. The full variable domain, in which reference TRBV5-1 and TRBJ1-2 provide the parts outside the CDR3, is KAGVTQTPRYLIKTRGQQVTLSCSPISGHRSVSWYQQTPGQGLQFLFEYFSETQRNKGNFPGRFSGRQFSNSRSEMNVSTLELGDSALYLCASSPMDGYGYTFGSGTRLTVV.

V is TRBV5-1 and J is TRBJ2-5; TRBD2 is a possible D gene (6 bases). V was cut by 4 bases and J by 4 bases, with 14 bases left in between. The germline gives CDR1 SGHRS, CDR2 YFSETQ. The CDR3 contains 14 residues. CDR3 nucleotides: TGCGCCAGCAGCGGGGACTCTGGAGGAGAGACCCAGTACTTC. It codes for CASSGDSGGETQYF.

This clonotype was seen many times. V gene TRBV18 combines with J gene TRBJ2-2; D unclear. The V end lost 6 bases, the J end lost 7 bases, and 9 bases lay between the germline ends. This CDR3 is 12 amino acids long. Germline V CDR1 and CDR2: KGHSH, LQKENI. The CDR3 region is CASSTYLGELFF. The DNA of the CDR3 is TGTGCCAGCTCGACTTATCTCGGGGAGCTGTTTTTT.

This clonotype was observed many times. The chain links TRBV20-1 to TRBJ2-1; D tentatively reads TRBD1 or TRBD2 (5 bases each). Germline assignment: CDR1 DFQATT and CDR2 SNEGSKA (reference sequence). Trimming removed 3 bases at V and 2 bases at J, with 14 bases between. The CDR3 is made up of 15 amino acids. Here the CDR3 reads CSARQGAHPYNEQFF. The CDR3 DNA reads as TGCAGTGCTAGGCAGGGAGCCCACCCCTACAATGAGCAGTTCTTC.

This clonotype showed up many times. The chain is built from TRBV5-1 and TRBJ2-3, with a weak D call TRBD2 (6 bases). This CDR3 has 15 residues. CDR1 is SGHRS and CDR2 is YFSETQ in the germline V gene. V lost 3 bases and J lost 0, with 11 bases in between. As DNA, the CDR3 is TGCGCCAGCAGCTGGTCCGGGACTAGCACAGATACGCAGTATTTT. As protein: CASSWSGTSTDTQYF.

This clonotype came up many times. The chain couples TRBV5-5 to TRBJ2-5; D gene uncertain. V lost 1 base, J lost 4 bases, and 11 bases lay in between. This CDR3 is 14 amino acids long. CDR1 is SGHKS, CDR2 YYEKEE, per germline (reference sequence). In nucleotides, the CDR3 is TGTGCCAGCAGCTTGTACGCACGTGCAGAGACCCAGTACTTC. Translation gives CASSLYARAETQYF. The whole variable domain, remainder taken from reference TRBV5-5 and TRBJ2-5, is DAGVTQSPTHLIKTRGQQVTLRCSPISGHKSVSWYQQVLGQGPQFIFQYYEKEERGRGNFPDRFSARQFPNYSSELNVNALLLGDSALYLCASSLYARAETQYFGPGTRLLVL.

This clonotype was seen a few times. With a much larger clone just one base away, this may be a read error. The conserved closing phenylalanine or tryptophan is absent in this CDR3, likely reflecting a read error. The chain is built from TRBV5-1 and TRBJ2-7; 10 positions agree with TRBD1. J gave up 7 bases and V 3 bases, and 10 bases lay outside the gene matches. The CDR3 spans 15 residues. Germline values: CDR1 SGHRS, CDR2 YFSETQ. CDR3 sequence reads: CASSWGGTGAEEQYI. The CDR3 nucleotides are TGCGCCAGCAGCTGGGGAGGGACAGGGGCGGAGGAGCAGTACATC.

Many counts were recorded for this clonotype. Here the CDR3 DNA reads TGCAGCGTTGGGGGCAGGGCCCTAGCGGATAGTAATGAAAAACTGTTTTTT. Translating gives CSVGGRALADSNEKLFF. The chain carries TRBV29-1 and TRBJ1-4; D might be TRBD1 (5 bases). There are 17 residues in the CDR3. V lost 4 bases and J lost 4, with 22 bases in between. Germline V gene data show CDR1 as SQVTM and CDR2 as ANQGSEA.

This clonotype was counted many times. The chain uses TRBV20-1 and TRBJ2-5, with D tentatively TRBD2 (5 bases). V lost 1 base and J lost 0, with 9 bases in between. Germline assignment: CDR1 DFQATT and CDR2 SNEGSKA (reference sequence). The CDR3 is 14 residues long. CDR3 protein: CSARAGYYQETQYF. In DNA, the CDR3 is TGCAGTGCTAGAGCGGGATACTACCAAGAGACCCAGTACTTC.

This clonotype was detected ten times or more. The chain uses TRBV27 and TRBJ2-2, with 7 nucleotides matching TRBD2. The ends lost 2 bases at V and 6 bases at J; junction bases unmatched: 6. Germline V gives CDR1 MNHEY, CDR2 SMNVEV (reference sequence). The CDR3 spans 15 residues. CDR3 DNA: TGTGCCAGCAGTTTAACGGGGGGTTATCCCGGGGAGCTGTTTTTT. Translating it yields CASSLTGGYPGELFF.

This clonotype has ten or more counts. The chain employs TRBV3-1 and TRBJ2-3; maybe TRBD2 (6 bases). V was pared by 4 bases and J by 4 bases, with 24 bases between. The CDR3 contains 18 residues. In germline, CDR1 is LGHDT, CDR2 YNNKEL (reference sequence). CDR3 residues: CASSPYAVMEGGADTQYF. The CDR3 DNA sequence: TGTGCCAGCAGCCCGTATGCAGTTATGGAGGGAGGCGCAGATACGCAGTATTTT.

This clonotype was seen many times. The chain combines TRBV12-3 or TRBV12-4 with TRBJ2-7, with 9 nucleotides matching TRBD1. V was pared by 6 bases and J by 4 bases, with 13 bases of the junction left unmatched. This CDR3 is 16 amino acids long. This CDR3 reads CASSPNPGQGLYEQYF. The CDR3 DNA follows: TGTGCCAGCAGCCCCAACCCCGGACAGGGGCTATACGAGCAGTACTTC.

This clonotype was seen many times. The V gene is TRBV6-5, the J gene TRBJ2-7, with D unresolved. This CDR3 is 16 amino acids long. Trimming stripped 0 bases from V and 0 bases from J, with 12 bases between. In germline, CDR1 is MNHEY, CDR2 SVGAGI. The CDR3, as DNA: TGTGCCAGCAGTTACTCAGAAGGGAAGATCTCCTACGAGCAGTACTTC. It yields the protein CASSYSEGKISYEQYF.

This clonotype was counted at least ten times. V and J are TRBV20-1 and TRBJ1-2; D perhaps matches TRBD1 (5 bases). V was shortened by 0 bases and J by 6 bases, with 20 bases between the two germline ends. This CDR3 has 16 amino acids. Germline V gene sequence: CDR1 DFQATT, CDR2 SNEGSKA (reference sequence). CDR3 coding DNA: TGCAGTGCTAGAGATCAGAGTATGAGGGGCTTGGATGGCTACACCTTC. Encoded protein: CSARDQSMRGLDGYTF.

This clonotype was seen at least ten times. This chain connects TRBV15 to TRBJ2-1; no clear D. Trimming took off 3 bases at V and 6 bases at J, with 15 bases between the two ends. The CDR3 is made up of 15 amino acids. Germline CDR1 and CDR2: LNHNV and YYDKDF (reference sequence). The CDR3 protein is CATSSGVLPLNEQFF. CDR3 DNA sequence: TGTGCCACCAGCAGTGGAGTCCTACCCCTCAATGAGCAGTTCTTC.

This clonotype has at least ten counts. The chain joins TRBV13 to TRBJ2-7; the match to TRBD2 covers 8 bases. V gave up 4 bases and J gave up 2 bases; unmatched junction bases: 7. The length of the CDR3 is 15 residues. CDR1 is PRHDT and CDR2 is FYEKMQ in the germline V gene (reference sequence). The CDR3 protein is CASSSGLGGPYEQYF. DNA of the CDR3: TGTGCCAGCAGCTCGGGACTAGGGGGGCCCTACGAGCAGTACTTC.

The sample holds many counts of this clonotype. In nucleotides, the CDR3 is TGTGCCACCAGCAGAGATCGGGGCGGGACTGAAGCTTTCTTT. This encodes CATSRDRGGTEAFF. This sequence joins TRBV15 and TRBJ1-1, with a possible D match to TRBD1 (5 bases). The CDR3 consists of 14 residues. V lost 0 bases, J lost 5 bases, and 10 bases lay in between. The germline V gene encodes CDR1 LNHNV and CDR2 YYDKDF (reference sequence).

This clonotype was picked up many times. The chain carries TRBV7-3 and TRBJ2-2; D is ambiguous. The CDR3 totals 14 residues. Trimming cost V 0 bases and J 2 bases, with 4 bases left between them. Germline values: CDR1 SGHTA, CDR2 FQGTGA. For the CDR3, the DNA is TGTGCCAGCAGCTTAACGAAAAACACCGGGGAGCTGTTTTTT. Translated: CASSLTKNTGELFF.

This clonotype was seen at least ten times. The V call is TRBV12-3 or TRBV12-4, the J call TRBJ2-2; D is ambiguous. V dropped 5 bases and J dropped 5 bases, with 3 bases sitting between them. This CDR3 is 11 amino acids long. CDR3 sequence (DNA): TGTGCCAGCAGTCGTACCGGGGAGCTGTTTTTT. It specifies CASSRTGELFF.

This clonotype has ten or more counts. The chain links TRBV7-2 to TRBJ1-6; TRBD1 might be the D (6 bases). This CDR3 has 15 residues. Germline-derived CDR1 and CDR2 are SGHTA and FQGNSA. V gave up 5 bases and J gave up 1 base, with 9 bases separating them. CDR3 protein: CASSAQGSYNSPLHF. Here the CDR3 DNA reads TGTGCCAGCAGCGCCCAGGGGTCCTATAATTCACCCCTCCACTTT. Supplemented by reference TRBV7-2 and TRBJ1-6, the full variable domain reads GAGVSQSPSNKVTEKGKDVELRCDPISGHTALYWYRQSLGQGLEFLIYFQGNSAPDKSGLPSDRFSAERTGGSVSTLTIQRTQQEDSAVYLCASSAQGSYNSPLHFGNGTRLTVT.

This clonotype was detected ten times or more. The chain employs TRBV6-5 and TRBJ1-2, with TRBD1 matching over 9 bases. The J segment lost 2 bases and the V segment lost 4 bases, leaving 2 bases of the junction unmatched. Germline-derived CDR1 and CDR2 are MNHEY and SVGAGI. The CDR3 length is 14 residues. The CDR3 nucleotides read TGTGCCAGCAGTTGGGGACAGGGAAACTATGGCTACACCTTC. Encoded protein: CASSWGQGNYGYTF.